These 32 T cell receptor beta chains originate from one sample sequenced in a study of PD-1 blockade in classical Hodgkin lymphoma (dated by TCRdb to 2020 to 2021). The library relied on the immunoSEQ multiplex PCR assay. TCRdb retrieved this table from immuneACCESS and kept in-frame rearrangements only. Not all clones are present; in checked studies, unresolved V genes account for under half, and no reason is known for the remainder. The sample yields about 60,000 clones; under 95% were counted once. Approximately 9.7% of the sample comes from the top ten. Reading the label with the study, this specimen's time point is: cycle 1 day 1 (C1D1), immediately before nivolumab initiation. Every trial patient had relapsed following autologous stem cell transplantation, and prior brentuximab vedotin exposure was what differed among cohorts A, B and C. The sample consisted of peripheral blood mononuclear cells (PBMCs), taken at baseline. The receptors originated from a human donor with classical Hodgkin lymphoma.

This chain uses TRBV11-2 with TRBJ2-1; 7 bases are a match to TRBD1. The CDR3 sequence is 12 residues long. Germline V CDR1 and CDR2: SGHAT, FQNNGV. J was trimmed by 15 bases and V by 3 bases; bases with no gene match: 8. For the CDR3, the DNA is TGTGCCAGCAGCTTTACCCCAGGGGGTACGTTCTTC. Translating it yields CASSFTPGGTFF.

The CDR3 protein is CASSLSGNTGELFF. CDR3 sequence (DNA): TGTGCCAGCAGCTTATCAGGGAATACCGGGGAGCTGTTTTTT. V and J are TRBV7-7 and TRBJ2-2, with TRBD1 as a possible D gene (5 bases). Trimming took off 2 bases at V and 5 bases at J, with 9 bases between the two ends. This CDR3 spans 14 amino acids. CDR1 is SSHAT, CDR2 FNYEAQ, per germline (reference sequence).

V is TRBV21-1 and J is TRBJ2-3; the table assigns TRBD2, which was not confirmed against the DNA. TRBV21-1 is a recognized pseudogene. The CDR3 runs to 17 residues. This chain's CDR3 is CASSKGVGGNPTDTQYF. The CDR3, as DNA: TGTGCCAGCAGCAAAGGGGTCGGAGGGAATCCCACAGATACGCAGTATTTT.

The chain recombines TRBV30 with TRBJ1-1; TRBD1 might be the D (5 bases). The CDR3 loop spans 15 amino acids. Germline-derived CDR1 and CDR2 are GTSNPN and SVGIG (reference sequence). V shed 2 bases and J shed 7 bases, with 20 bases lying between them. CDR3 amino acids: CAWSKTGGVSFEAFF. In DNA form, the CDR3 reads TGTGCCTGGAGTAAGACGGGAGGGGTCAGTTTTGAAGCTTTCTTT. Together with reference TRBV30 and TRBJ1-1, the CDR3 gives the full variable domain: SQTIHQWPATLVQPVGSPLSLECTVEGTSNPNLYWYRQAAGRGLQLLFYSVGIGQISSEVPQNLSASRPQDRQFILSSKKLLLSDSGFYLCAWSKTGGVSFEAFFGQGTRLTVV.

The gene calls are TRBV6-1 and TRBJ1-3; D ambiguous. The V end was cut by 8 bases, the J end by 0 bases, with 11 bases between. There are 14 residues in the CDR3. CDR1 and CDR2 (germline): MNHNS, SASEGT. CDR3 coding DNA: TGTGCCAGCGGCGGACCCTACTCTGGAAACACCATATATTTT. Translating it yields CASGGPYSGNTIYF.

This clone was counted a few times. The chain has TRBV2 and TRBJ1-6; possibly TRBD1 for D (5 bases). Germline V lookup: CDR1 SNHLY, CDR2 FYNNEI. The CDR3 runs to 14 residues. V was trimmed by 5 bases and J by 7 bases, leaving 12 bases between them. CDR3 DNA: TGTGCCAGCAGTATACGGGACGGAAATTCACCCCTCCACTTT. This gives the protein CASSIRDGNSPLHF.

V gene TRBV6-5 combines with J gene TRBJ2-7, with 10 bases fitting TRBD1. The germline CDR1 and CDR2 sequences are MNHEY and SVGAGI. The CDR3 sequence is 15 residues long. V was pared by 6 bases and J by 5 bases, with 10 bases of the junction left unmatched. The DNA for the CDR3 is TGTGCCAGCAGCCCAGGGACAGGGGTTACCCACGAGCAGTACTTC. Translated, it gives CASSPGTGVTHEQYF.

The chain uses TRBV27 and TRBJ2-1, with 9 positions matching TRBD1. Trimming at V came to 2 bases and at J to 8 bases, leaving 10 bases not matched to a gene. CDR1 is MNHEY and CDR2 is SMNVEV in the germline V gene (reference sequence). This CDR3 contains 16 residues. The CDR3 nucleotides are TGTGCCAGCAGTTTAATTAGGACAGGGGCAGGGGATGAGCAGTTCTTC. It specifies CASSLIRTGAGDEQFF.

The chain is built from TRBV27 and TRBJ2-5; 9 nucleotides match TRBD2. This CDR3 is 13 amino acids long. The V gene's germline CDR1 is MNHEY and CDR2 SMNVEV (reference sequence). With 1 base clipped from V and 9 bases from J, the junction kept 3 bases outside the gene matches. Written as DNA, the CDR3 is TGTGCCAGCAGTTTATTTCTAGCGGGGCCCCAGTACTTC. Protein: CASSLFLAGPQYF.

The chain joins TRBV6-5 to TRBJ2-5, with 10 positions matching TRBD2. With 6 bases clipped from V and 4 bases from J, the junction kept 8 bases outside the gene matches. Germline assignment: CDR1 MNHEY and CDR2 SVGAGI. This CDR3 is built from 15 residues. The CDR3 loop is CASSERLAGVETQYF. CDR3 in DNA: TGTGCCAGCAGCGAGAGGCTAGCGGGAGTAGAGACCCAGTACTTC.

This sequence joins TRBV25-1 and TRBJ2-7; maybe TRBD1 (6 bases). Trimming shortened V by 0 bases and J by 6 bases, and 9 bases separated the two germline ends. CDR1 MGHDK and CDR2 SYGVNS come from the germline V gene. The CDR3 sequence is 13 residues long. The CDR3 DNA reads TGTGCCAGCAGTGAATATTTGGGGGCCGAGCAGTACTTC. Translation gives CASSEYLGAEQYF.

The rearrangement links TRBV6-6 to TRBJ2-5, with TRBD1 matching over 8 bases. Germline loops: CDR1 MNHNY, CDR2 SVGAGI (reference sequence). This CDR3 comprises 15 residues. Unmatched junction bases numbered 13, after V lost 6 bases and J lost 7 bases. DNA for the CDR3: TGTGCCAGCAGCCCCGGACAGGGTGAGGGGAGGACCCAGTACTTC. The encoded protein is CASSPGQGEGRTQYF.

This chain links TRBV11-1 with TRBJ2-7; D call uncertain. The CDR3 sequence is 13 residues long. Germline V gives CDR1 SGHAT, CDR2 FQDESV (reference sequence). Trimming took 4 bases from V and 5 from J, leaving 12 bases between them. DNA of the CDR3: TGTGCCAGCAGCTCCCACTCTTGGGACGAGCAGTACTTC. This codes for CASSSHSWDEQYF.

This clone appeared once. Distinct nucleotide sequences in the sample also encode this CDR3. V is TRBV5-6 and J is TRBJ2-3; D ambiguous. Germline loops: CDR1 SGHDT, CDR2 YYEEEE. The CDR3 covers 12 residues. V dropped 1 base and J dropped 0 bases, with 0 bases sitting between them. The DNA for the CDR3 is TGTGCCAGCAGCTTGAGCACAGATACGCAGTATTTT. This translates into CASSLSTDTQYF.

J is TRBJ2-2 and V is TRBV5-1; 13 positions agree with TRBD2. The V segment lost 2 bases and the J segment 7 bases; nucleotides outside the gene matches: 11. Germline CDR1 is SGHRS and CDR2 is YFSETQ. The CDR3 length is 18 residues. Here the CDR3 reads CASSFGTSGIGISGELFF. The CDR3 nucleotides read TGCGCCAGCAGCTTTGGGACTAGCGGGATAGGAATTAGCGGGGAGCTGTTTTTT.

The V call is TRBV19, the J call TRBJ2-4, with D hard to call. The CDR3 loop spans 11 amino acids. The germline gives CDR1 LNHDA, CDR2 SQIVND (reference sequence). V gave up 7 bases and J gave up 5 bases, with 6 bases separating them. The CDR3 here is CASIGQNIQYF. In DNA form, the CDR3 reads TGTGCCAGTATCGGACAAAACATTCAGTACTTC.

The gene calls are TRBV19 and TRBJ2-3; 16 positions agree with TRBD2. The CDR3 is 13 amino acids. The germline V gene has CDR1 LNHDA and CDR2 SQIVND (reference sequence). With V trimmed by 10 bases and J by 9 bases, 4 bases remained unmatched. CDR3: CATGTSGGGTQYF. The DNA of the CDR3 is TGTGCCACCGGGACTAGCGGGGGGGGAACGCAGTATTTT.

The J gene is TRBJ1-2, the V gene TRBV12-2; the table's D call of TRBD1 was not tested on the DNA. TRBV12-2 has pseudogene status. CDR3 length: 15 residues. The DNA for the CDR3 is TGTGCAAGTCGCTTAGCGGCGAGGGGGCCGGCTGGCTACACCTTC. This codes for CASRLAARGPAGYTF.

The gene calls are TRBV10-2 and TRBJ2-6; unclear D gene. The CDR3 loop spans 16 amino acids. CDR1 and CDR2 (germline): WSHSY, SAAADI. V lost 2 bases, J lost 4 bases, and 12 bases lay in between. The CDR3 sequence: CASSEVYEAGANVLTF. DNA of the CDR3: TGCGCCAGCAGTGAGGTTTATGAAGCAGGGGCCAACGTCCTGACTTTC.

This rearrangement joins TRBV11-3 to TRBJ2-1; 10 bases align to TRBD2. Unmatched junction bases numbered 9, after V lost 4 bases and J lost 0 bases. The CDR3 is 18 residues long. The germline CDR1 and CDR2 sequences are SGHNT and YENEEA. The CDR3 here is CASSSEAGGPSSYNEQFF. Here the CDR3 DNA reads TGTGCCAGCAGCTCCGAAGCGGGAGGGCCGAGCTCCTACAATGAGCAGTTCTTC.

CDR3 sequence (DNA): TGTGCCAGCAGCACCCGCTTGGGGGACGGAGTCTCCTATAATTCACCCCTCCACTTT. The encoded protein is CASSTRLGDGVSYNSPLHF. This chain connects TRBV11-3 to TRBJ1-6, with D perhaps TRBD1 (5 bases). The ends were cut back, 5 bases at V and 0 bases at J, with 20 bases in the middle. Looked up from germline, CDR1 is SGHNT and CDR2 is YENEEA. CDR3 length: 19 residues.

The CDR3 region is CASSLPAGIGPSEQYF. CDR3 bases: TGTGCCAGCAGTTTACCGGCAGGGATAGGGCCTAGCGAGCAGTACTTC. This rearrangement joins TRBV27 to TRBJ2-7; a possible D gene is TRBD1 (5 bases). This CDR3 has 16 residues. Germline V CDR1 and CDR2: MNHEY, SMNVEV (reference sequence). V shed 2 bases and J shed 6 bases, with 20 bases lying between them.

V is TRBV4-1 and J is TRBJ1-1; possibly TRBD1 for D (6 bases). V was trimmed by 4 bases and J by 4 bases, leaving 10 bases between them. Germline lookup yields CDR1 MGHRA and CDR2 YSYEKL. CDR3 length: 13 amino acids. The CDR3 DNA is TGCGCCAGCAGCCCGAGACAGGTCACTGAAGCTTTCTTT. Amino acid sequence: CASSPRQVTEAFF.

This chain joins TRBV28 and TRBJ2-5; 13 nucleotides agree with TRBD2. Per the germline V gene, CDR1 is MDHEN and CDR2 is SYDVKM. The CDR3 loop spans 17 amino acids. With 3 bases clipped from V and 5 bases from J, the junction kept 9 bases outside the gene matches. The CDR3 sequence is CASSFAGGLAGRETQYF. CDR3 coding DNA: TGTGCCAGCAGTTTCGCGGGGGGACTAGCGGGGAGGGAGACCCAGTACTTC.

This clone has a single count. V gene TRBV30 combines with J gene TRBJ1-3; D uncertain. V was trimmed by 8 bases and J by 0 bases, leaving 11 bases between them. CDR1 GTSNPN and CDR2 SVGIG come from the germline V gene (reference sequence). The CDR3 spans 13 residues. The CDR3 sequence is CAGTSNSGNTIYF. Written as DNA, the CDR3 is TGTGCCGGAACAAGCAACTCTGGAAACACCATATATTTT.

This chain joins TRBV19 and TRBJ1-1; D gene ambiguous. The CDR3 has 12 residues. The V and J ends lost 0 bases and 4 bases respectively, with 3 bases between them. CDR1 and CDR2 (germline): LNHDA, SQIVND (reference sequence). The CDR3 region has the DNA TGTGCCAGTAGTATAGAGAGCACTGAAGCTTTCTTT. It translates to CASSIESTEAFF.

This clone was recorded once. The chain has TRBV30 and TRBJ1-5; maybe TRBD1 (5 bases). Germline-derived CDR1 and CDR2 are GTSNPN and SVGIG (reference sequence). With 3 bases removed from V and 7 bases from J, the gap between germline ends came to 16 bases. The length of the CDR3 is 14 residues. The CDR3: CAWRGSGRAQPQHF. DNA for the CDR3: TGTGCCTGGAGGGGGTCGGGCAGGGCCCAGCCCCAGCATTTT.

This rearrangement joins TRBV19 to TRBJ2-7; the match to TRBD2 covers 12 bases. Germline V gene lookup returns CDR1 LNHDA and CDR2 SQIVND (reference sequence). This CDR3 region has 15 residues. Trimming removed 5 bases from V and 2 bases from J; junction bases left unmatched: 4. Written as DNA, the CDR3 is TGTGCCAGTAGTCCCGGACTAGCGGGAACCTACGAGCAGTACTTC. Translation gives CASSPGLAGTYEQYF. Full variable domain (rest looked up from reference TRBV19 and TRBJ2-7): DGGITQSPKYLFRKEGQNVTLSCEQNLNHDAMYWYRQDPGQGLRLIYYSQIVNDFQKGDIAEGYSVSREKKESFPLTVTSAQKNPTAFYLCASSPGLAGTYEQYFGPGTRLTVT.

The chain recombines TRBV5-6 with TRBJ2-3; 7 bases fit TRBD1. Germline CDR1 is SGHDT and CDR2 is YYEEEE. Losses at the gene ends were 5 bases for V and 4 bases for J; bases not matched to a gene: 4. CDR3 length: 13 residues. The CDR3 DNA follows: TGTGCCAGCAGTCGACAGGGCGCAGATACGCAGTATTTT. This encodes CASSRQGADTQYF.

Within the sample, this clone is medium-sized. The genes are TRBV6-6 and TRBJ1-1; D gene uncertain. Looked up from germline, CDR1 is MNHNY and CDR2 is SVGAGI (reference sequence). Trimming stripped 4 bases from V and 1 base from J, with 1 base between. The CDR3 loop spans 11 amino acids. The CDR3 nucleotides are TGTGCCAGCAGTTGGAACACTGAAGCTTTCTTT. Amino acids: CASSWNTEAFF.

The chain uses TRBV7-2 and TRBJ1-1; D perhaps matches TRBD1 (5 bases). This CDR3 is 12 amino acids long. V shed 5 bases and J shed 8 bases, with 12 bases lying between them. CDR1 is SGHTA, CDR2 FQGNSA, per germline. The CDR3 coding sequence is TGTGCCAGCAGCCAGGGTTTTGCAGAAGCTTTCTTT. Translating gives CASSQGFAEAFF. Supplemented by reference TRBV7-2 and TRBJ1-1, the full variable domain reads GAGVSQSPSNKVTEKGKDVELRCDPISGHTALYWYRQSLGQGLEFLIYFQGNSAPDKSGLPSDRFSAERTGGSVSTLTIQRTQQEDSAVYLCASSQGFAEAFFGQGTRLTVV.

This rearrangement joins TRBV7-9 to TRBJ2-1, with 7 bases fitting TRBD2. Germline V gene lookup returns CDR1 SEHNR and CDR2 FQNEAQ (reference sequence). The CDR3 loop spans 13 amino acids. Trimming cost V 7 bases and J 4 bases; bases outside gene matches: 4. CDR3 sequence (DNA): TGTGCCAGCAACACAGCGGGGTACAATGAGCAGTTCTTC. It yields the protein CASNTAGYNEQFF.